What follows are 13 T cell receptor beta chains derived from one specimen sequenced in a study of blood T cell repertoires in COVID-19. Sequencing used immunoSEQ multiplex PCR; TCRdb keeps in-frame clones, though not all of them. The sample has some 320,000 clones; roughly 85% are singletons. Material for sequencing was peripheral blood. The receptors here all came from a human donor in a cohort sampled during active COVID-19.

CDR3 region: CASSLNPGANSYEQYF. The CDR3 bases are TGTGCCAGCAGCCTCAACCCGGGAGCTAACTCCTACGAGCAGTACTTC. This sequence joins TRBV7-6 and TRBJ2-7, with D tentatively TRBD2 (6 bases). The ends were cut back, 5 bases at V and 0 bases at J, with 17 bases in the middle. The CDR3 has 16 amino acids. Germline-derived CDR1 and CDR2 are SGHVS and FNYEAQ.

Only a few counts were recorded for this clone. The CDR3 is CAWNTGSTEQPQHF. CDR3 bases: TGTGCCTGGAATACAGGATCTACGGAGCAGCCCCAGCATTTT. The chain joins TRBV30 to TRBJ1-5, with a tentative D call TRBD1 (5 bases). CDR3 length: 14 residues. Trimming removed 4 bases from V and 7 bases from J, with 17 bases in between. Germline assignment: CDR1 GTSNPN and CDR2 SVGIG (reference sequence).

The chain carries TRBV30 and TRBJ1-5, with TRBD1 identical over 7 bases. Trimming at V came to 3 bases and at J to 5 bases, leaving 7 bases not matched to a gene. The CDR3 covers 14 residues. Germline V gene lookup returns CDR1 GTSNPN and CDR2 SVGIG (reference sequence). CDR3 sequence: CAWSSLRGDQPQHF. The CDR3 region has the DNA TGTGCCTGGAGCTCCCTCAGGGGGGATCAGCCCCAGCATTTT.

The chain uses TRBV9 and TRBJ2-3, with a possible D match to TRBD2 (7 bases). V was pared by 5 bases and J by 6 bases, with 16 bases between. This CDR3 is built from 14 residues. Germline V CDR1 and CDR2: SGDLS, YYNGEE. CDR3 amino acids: CASRSGGQADTQYF. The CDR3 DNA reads TGTGCCAGCAGGTCGGGGGGCCAGGCTGATACGCAGTATTTT.

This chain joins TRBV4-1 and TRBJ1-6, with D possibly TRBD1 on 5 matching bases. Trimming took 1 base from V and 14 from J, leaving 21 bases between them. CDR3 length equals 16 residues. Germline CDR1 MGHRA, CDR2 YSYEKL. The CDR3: CASSQAQGMQGKTLHF. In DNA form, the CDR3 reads TGCGCCAGCAGCCAAGCTCAGGGTATGCAGGGTAAAACCCTCCACTTT.

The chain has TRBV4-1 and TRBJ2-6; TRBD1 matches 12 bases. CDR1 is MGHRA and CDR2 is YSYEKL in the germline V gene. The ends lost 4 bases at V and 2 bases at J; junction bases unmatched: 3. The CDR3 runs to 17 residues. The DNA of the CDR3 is TGCGCCAGCAGCCCCGGGACAGGGGGCCCTGGGGCCAACGTCCTGACTTTC. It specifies CASSPGTGGPGANVLTF.

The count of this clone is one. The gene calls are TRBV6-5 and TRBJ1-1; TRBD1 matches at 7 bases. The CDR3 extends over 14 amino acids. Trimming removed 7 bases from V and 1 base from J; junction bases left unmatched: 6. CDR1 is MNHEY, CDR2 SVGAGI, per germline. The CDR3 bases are TGTGCCAGCAACAGGGGATGGGCGAACACTGAAGCTTTCTTT. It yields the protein CASNRGWANTEAFF.

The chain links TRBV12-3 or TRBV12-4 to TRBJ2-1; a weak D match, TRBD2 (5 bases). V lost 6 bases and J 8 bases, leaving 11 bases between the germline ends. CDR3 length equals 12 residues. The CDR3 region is CASSLAPYEQFF. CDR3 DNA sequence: TGTGCCAGCAGCCTAGCCCCCTATGAGCAGTTCTTC.

CDR3 sequence reads: CAWSPAGTGNEKLFF. The CDR3 nucleotides are TGTGCCTGGAGTCCTGCCGGGACAGGGAATGAAAAACTGTTTTTT. The rearrangement links TRBV30 to TRBJ1-4, with 9 bases fitting TRBD1. Trimming at V came to 2 bases and at J to 5 bases, leaving 6 bases not matched to a gene. Per germline, CDR1 GTSNPN and CDR2 SVGIG (reference sequence). CDR3 length: 15 amino acids.

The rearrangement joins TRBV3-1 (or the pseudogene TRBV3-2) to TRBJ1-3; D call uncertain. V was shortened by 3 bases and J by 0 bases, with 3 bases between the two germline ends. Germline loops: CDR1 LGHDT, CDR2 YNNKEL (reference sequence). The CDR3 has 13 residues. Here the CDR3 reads CASSHNSGNTIYF. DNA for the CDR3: TGTGCCAGCAGCCATAACTCTGGAAACACCATATATTTT.

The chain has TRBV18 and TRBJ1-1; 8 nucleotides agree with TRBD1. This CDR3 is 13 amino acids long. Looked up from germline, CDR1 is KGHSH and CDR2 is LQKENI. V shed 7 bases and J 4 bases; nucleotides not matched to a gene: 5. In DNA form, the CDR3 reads TGTGCCAGCTGGCAGGGGGCCGGCACTGAAGCTTTCTTT. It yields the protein CASWQGAGTEAFF.

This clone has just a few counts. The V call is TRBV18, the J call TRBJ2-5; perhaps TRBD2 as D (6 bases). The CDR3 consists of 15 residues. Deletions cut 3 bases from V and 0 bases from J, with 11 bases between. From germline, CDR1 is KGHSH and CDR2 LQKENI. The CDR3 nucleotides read TGTGCCAGCTCACCGGATAGCGGATACCAAGAGACCCAGTACTTC. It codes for CASSPDSGYQETQYF.

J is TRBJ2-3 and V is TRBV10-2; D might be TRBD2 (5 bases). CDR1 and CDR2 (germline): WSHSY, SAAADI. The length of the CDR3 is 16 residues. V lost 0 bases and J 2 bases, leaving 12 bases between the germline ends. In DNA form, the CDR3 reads TGCGCCAGCAGTGAGTCTAGCCTAGACTACACAGATACGCAGTATTTT. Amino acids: CASSESSLDYTDTQYF.